Below, 10 T cell receptor beta chains from the same sample are listed, as sequenced in a study of blood T cell repertoires in COVID-19. Clones were read by immunoSEQ multiplex PCR, and TCRdb kept only the in-frame ones, dropping some. The sample carries about 300,000 clones, just over 85% recorded once. Sequenced material: PBMCs or T cells enriched from blood (not recorded which). All receptors come from a man between 25 and 39 years old who had recovered from COVID-19.

The chain recombines TRBV19 with TRBJ1-6, with D unclear. V lost 4 bases to trimming and J lost 6 bases, with 13 bases between them. This CDR3 is 15 amino acids long. Germline lookup yields CDR1 LNHDA and CDR2 SQIVND (reference sequence). The CDR3 sequence: CASSREPFLNSPLHF. In nucleotides, the CDR3 is TGTGCCAGTAGTAGGGAGCCCTTTCTTAATTCACCCCTCCACTTT.

This clone was counted only a few times. The chain uses TRBV4-1 and TRBJ2-1; 9 nucleotides line up with TRBD2. Germline CDR1 reads MGHRA; CDR2 reads YSYEKL. The V segment lost 0 bases and the J segment 10 bases; nucleotides outside the gene matches: 16. The CDR3 loop spans 18 amino acids. The CDR3 sequence is CASSQDSLERGAFGEQFF. CDR3 nucleotides: TGCGCCAGCAGCCAAGATTCCCTCGAGCGGGGGGCCTTCGGAGAGCAGTTCTTC.

This chain joins TRBV6-5 and TRBJ2-1; maybe TRBD2 (7 bases). V was trimmed by 0 bases and J by 4 bases, leaving 10 bases between them. Germline CDR1 reads MNHEY; CDR2 reads SVGAGI. CDR3 size: 15 residues. CDR3 DNA sequence: TGTGCCAGCAGTTACTCGAGGGGGGGTTACAATGAGCAGTTCTTC. Translated: CASSYSRGGYNEQFF.

This clone was picked up one time. The chain recombines TRBV5-6 with TRBJ2-7, with 9 bases matching TRBD1. The length of the CDR3 is 15 residues. V was clipped by 3 bases and J by 3 bases; unmatched bases: 7. Germline CDR1 SGHDT, CDR2 YYEEEE. The CDR3 DNA reads as TGTGCCAGCAGCTACGCCCCGGGACAGGGCTACGAGCAGTACTTC. It encodes CASSYAPGQGYEQYF.

The V call is TRBV7-2, the J call TRBJ2-1; 13 nucleotides match TRBD2. Trimming took 4 bases from V and 3 from J; bases not matched to a gene: 6. Germline V gene sequence: CDR1 SGHTA, CDR2 FQGNSA. The CDR3 covers 17 residues. CDR3 nucleotides: TGTGCCAGCAGCTCCAGACTAGCGGGAGGCCTCTACAATGAGCAGTTCTTC. It yields the protein CASSSRLAGGLYNEQFF.

The chain recombines TRBV27 with TRBJ2-7, with TRBD2 matching over 11 bases. The CDR3 loop spans 14 amino acids. The V segment lost 4 bases and the J segment 4 bases; nucleotides outside the gene matches: 3. Germline assignment: CDR1 MNHEY and CDR2 SMNVEV (reference sequence). Written as DNA, the CDR3 is TGTGCCAGCAGTTCCGGACTAGCGGGTTACGAGCAGTACTTC. Its protein is CASSSGLAGYEQYF.

This clone showed up just once. This chain connects TRBV18 to TRBJ2-3; 9 bases map to TRBD2. The CDR3 has 16 residues. Germline CDR1 KGHSH, CDR2 LQKENI. J was trimmed by 0 bases and V by 6 bases; bases with no gene match: 7. The CDR3 region is CASSPSGRPSTDTQYF. In nucleotides, the CDR3 is TGTGCCAGCTCCCCGAGCGGGAGGCCTAGCACAGATACGCAGTATTTT.

J is TRBJ2-1 and V is TRBV7-2; D is unresolved. Germline V CDR1 and CDR2: SGHTA, FQGNSA. V was cut by 2 bases and J by 6 bases, with 8 bases left in between. The CDR3 loop spans 13 amino acids. CDR3 DNA: TGTGCCAGCAGCTTACTTAGTTCCAATGAGCAGTTCTTC. This translates into CASSLLSSNEQFF.

The chain joins TRBV19 to TRBJ2-3; D call uncertain. V was shortened by 2 bases and J by 6 bases, with 9 bases between the two germline ends. CDR3 size: 13 residues. Looked up from germline, CDR1 is LNHDA and CDR2 is SQIVND (reference sequence). The CDR3 DNA follows: TGTGCCAGTAGTATATTTCCCGGGGATACGCAGTATTTT. Residues: CASSIFPGDTQYF.

The V gene is TRBV5-4, the J gene TRBJ2-4; the match to TRBD1 covers 8 bases. There are 15 residues in the CDR3. With V trimmed by 3 bases and J by 6 bases, 8 bases remained unmatched. Germline CDR1 SGHNT, CDR2 YYREEE (reference sequence). The CDR3 region is CASSSSRQGTNIQYF. The CDR3 DNA reads as TGTGCCAGCAGCTCCTCCAGACAGGGGACAAACATTCAGTACTTC.